This T cell receptor (beta chain) was recorded in a study of molecular identifiers for immune sequencing clone quantification. Each CDR3 protein gets one entry after TCRdb re-called the PCR reads with MiXCR. The repertoire has 490,000 or so distinct CDR3 sequences, about 20% of them found once; the top ten carry approximately 0.84%. This clonotype was seen a handful of times. Its antigen is unknown. The study's findings and limits: For highly expanded clones, sizes could be underestimated when identical TCR molecules share a barcode. Among about a million naive cells, spiked Jurkat TCR RNA from a single cell was reportedly detectable.

Libraries for naive CD8 T cells, which were made from approximately 20,000 to 1,000,000 sorted cells, drew on 10%, 30% or 50% of the RNA. V was clipped by 5 bases and J by 1 base, with 14 bases between them. The CDR3 is 15 amino acids. Germline lookup yields CDR1 SGHVS and CDR2 FNYEAQ. V is TRBV7-6 and J is TRBJ2-5, with D unresolved. The TCR was taken from a human donor in good health. Some libraries in this study had Jurkat cell RNA spiked in. The sample consisted of naive CD8+ T cells from blood, with Jurkat cell RNA spiked in. The subset was: FACS-sorted CD8+CD4-CCR7+CD45RA+ naive T cells. The CDR3 DNA reads as TGTGCCAGCAGCCCCACCCCCACCGCCCAAGAGACCCAGTACTTC. Translation gives CASSPTPTAQETQYF.